The rows below give T cell receptor beta chains drawn from one sample of a study of blood T cell repertoires in COVID-19. Repertoires were generated with immunoSEQ multiplex PCR, while TCRdb's copy carries only in-frame clones and drops some. Of about 230,000 clones in the sample, 87% were seen once. The sample was peripheral blood. Receptor source: a woman aged 18-35 years who had recovered from COVID-19. The CDR3 runs from the conserved cysteine through the conserved F or W. The D gene is left open where the match is weak. A row's size may be missing; if present it is once, few, many or a size class.

v_gene,j_gene,abundance,d_gene,CDR3aa,CDR3nt
TRBV3-1/TRBV3-2,TRBJ1-1,-,TRBD1,CASSQDKDRVVTEAFF,TGTGCCAGCAGCCAAGACAAGGACAGGGTGGTGACTGAAGCTTTCTTT
TRBV28,TRBJ2-5,once,TRBD1,CASSPDRGWETQYF,TGTGCCAGCAGTCCCGACAGGGGCTGGGAGACCCAGTACTTC
TRBV9,TRBJ1-2,-,-,CASSQRSYGYTF,TGTGCCAGCAGCCAACGGTCCTATGGCTACACCTTC
TRBV7-9,TRBJ2-2,-,-,CASSWPSTGELFF,TGTGCCAGCAGCTGGCCAAGCACCGGGGAGCTGTTTTTT
TRBV5-5,TRBJ1-6,-,TRBD1,CASSWAGQGNSPLHF,TGTGCCAGCAGCTGGGCTGGACAGGGAAATTCACCCCTCCACTTT
TRBV4-1,TRBJ2-3,-,-,CASSQEGTYTDTQYF,TGCGCCAGCAGCCAAGAGGGGACTTACACGGATACGCAGTATTTT
TRBV5-1,TRBJ1-3,-,-,CASSLAGLSGNTIYF,TGCGCCAGCAGCTTAGCGGGACTCTCTGGAAACACCATATATTTT
TRBV19,TRBJ2-1,-,TRBD2,CASSISGVYNEQFF,TGTGCCAGTAGTATTAGCGGGGTTTACAATGAGCAGTTCTTC
TRBV27,TRBJ1-1,-,-,CASSLSTATNTEAFF,TGTGCCAGCAGTTTATCGACAGCAACGAACACTGAAGCTTTCTTT
TRBV2,TRBJ1-2,-,TRBD1,CASSSGTANYGYTF,TGTGCCAGCAGTTCCGGGACAGCTAACTATGGCTACACCTTC
TRBV5-6,TRBJ1-5,-,-,CASSLADQPQHF,TGTGCCAGCAGCTTGGCCGATCAGCCCCAGCATTTT
TRBV6-4,TRBJ1-5,-,-,CASNRVLKQYSNQPQHF,TGTGCCAGCAACAGAGTTCTGAAACAATATAGCAATCAGCCCCAGCATTTT
TRBV4-3,TRBJ2-1,-,TRBD2,CASSQGTSGFNEQFF,TGCGCCAGCAGCCAGGGGACTAGCGGGTTCAATGAGCAGTTCTTC
TRBV19,TRBJ2-7,-,TRBD2,CASSIVSGGASYEQYF,TGTGCCAGTAGTATAGTAAGCGGGGGCGCTTCGTACGAGCAGTACTTC
TRBV4-2,TRBJ2-3,once,TRBD2,CASSRPTSGSDTQYF,TGTGCCAGCAGCCGCCCTACTAGCGGATCAGATACGCAGTATTTT
TRBV7-3,TRBJ2-1,-,TRBD2,CASSLKGSRTSGTNEQFF,TGTGCCAGCAGCTTAAAAGGTAGTAGGACTAGCGGGACCAATGAGCAGTTCTTC
TRBV7-2,TRBJ1-1,-,-,CASSTRTEPNTEAFF,TGTGCCAGCAGCACTCGGACAGAACCGAACACTGAAGCTTTCTTT
TRBV30,TRBJ1-3,few,-,CACRQHPSGNTIYF,TGTGCCTGCCGACAGCACCCCTCTGGAAACACCATATATTTT
TRBV24-1,TRBJ2-2,-,-,CATSDRQVDMNTGELFF,TGTGCCACCAGTGATAGGCAGGTAGATATGAACACCGGGGAGCTGTTTTTT
TRBV10-1,TRBJ1-5,once,-,CATNAGSPRQPQHF,TGCGCCACCAACGCGGGCAGCCCCAGGCAGCCCCAGCATTTT
TRBV18,TRBJ1-6,-,TRBD1,CASSPQGAGNSPLHF,TGTGCCAGCTCACCTCAGGGGGCGGGTAATTCACCCCTCCACTTT
TRBV9,TRBJ2-7,-,-,CASSSGTLDEQYF,TGTGCCAGCTCGAGCGGGACACTCGACGAGCAGTACTTC